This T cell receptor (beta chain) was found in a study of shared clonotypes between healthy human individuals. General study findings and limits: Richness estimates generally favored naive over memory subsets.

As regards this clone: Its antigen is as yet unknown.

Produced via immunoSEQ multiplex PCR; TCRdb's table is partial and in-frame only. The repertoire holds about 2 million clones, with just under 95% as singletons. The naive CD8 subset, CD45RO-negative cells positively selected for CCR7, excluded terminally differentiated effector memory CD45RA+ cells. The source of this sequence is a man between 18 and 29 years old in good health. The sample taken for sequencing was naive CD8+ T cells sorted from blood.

The CDR3 DNA sequence: TGCGCCAGCAGCTTCGGGGACAACTCCTACAATGAGCAGTTCTTC. It codes for CASSFGDNSYNEQFF. V gene TRBV5-1 combines with J gene TRBJ2-1; D is possibly TRBD1 (6 bases). Per the germline V gene, CDR1 is SGHRS and CDR2 is YFSETQ. The CDR3 runs to 15 residues. V was pared by 2 bases and J by 0 bases, with 9 bases between.